The 30 T cell receptor beta chains below all came from one sample that was sequenced in a study of cytomegalovirus exposure and HLA in healthy donors. The PCR was carried out with 60 Vbeta primers and 13 Jbeta primers. Sequenced by immunoSEQ multiplex PCR; TCRdb stores in-frame clones only, minus some. The sample yields some 170,000 clones, roughly 79% seen once. Sequenced material: PBMCs. These receptors were obtained from a woman in her thirties or forties in good health and CMV-seronegative.

J is TRBJ1-1 and V is TRBV5-4; 9 bases agree with TRBD1. Trimming removed 4 bases from V and 5 bases from J; junction bases left unmatched: 21. The CDR3 loop spans 19 amino acids. Per the germline V gene, CDR1 is SGHNT and CDR2 is YYREEE (reference sequence). In DNA, the CDR3 is TGTGCCAGCAGCCAAACACCCCGGGACAGGGAAACAGGCATGACTGAAGCTTTCTTT. It codes for CASSQTPRDRETGMTEAFF.

This clone was picked up one time. The chain joins TRBV18 to TRBJ2-1, with TRBD2 matching over 10 bases. Germline V lookup: CDR1 KGHSH, CDR2 LQKENI. The CDR3 sequence is 15 residues long. V lost 4 bases to trimming and J lost 5 bases; unmatched junction nucleotides: 5. The CDR3 loop is CASSLAGGRDNEQFF. The CDR3 DNA reads TGTGCCAGCTCACTAGCGGGAGGTCGCGACAATGAGCAGTTCTTC.

This rearrangement joins TRBV28 to TRBJ2-7; D remains unclear. The V end lost 8 bases, the J end lost 1 base, and 15 bases lay between the germline ends. Germline CDR1 is MDHEN and CDR2 is SYDVKM. CDR3 size: 14 residues. The CDR3 region is CASQVGGRSYEQYF. CDR3 coding DNA: TGTGCCAGCCAGGTCGGTGGTCGGTCCTACGAGCAGTACTTC.

The rearrangement uses TRBV10-3 and TRBJ2-3; possibly TRBD2 for D (6 bases). This CDR3 has 11 amino acids. V lost 10 bases to trimming and J lost 5 bases, with 10 bases between them. Germline V lookup: CDR1 ENHRY, CDR2 SYGVKD. CDR3 DNA: TGTGCCAGCGGGATAGAAGATACGCAGTATTTT. The encoded protein is CASGIEDTQYF.

This rearrangement joins TRBV9 to TRBJ2-1, with TRBD2 identical over 10 bases. The junction had 10 bases not matched to a gene; V was cut back by 3 bases and J by 7 bases. CDR3 length equals 16 residues. Germline V gene lookup returns CDR1 SGDLS and CDR2 YYNGEE. The CDR3 sequence is CASSARAGGPGNEQFF. The CDR3 bases are TGTGCCAGCAGCGCTCGAGCGGGAGGGCCGGGGAATGAGCAGTTCTTC.

The V call is TRBV19, the J call TRBJ2-4; D is possibly TRBD1 (6 bases). CDR3 size: 13 residues. CDR1 is LNHDA and CDR2 is SQIVND in the germline V gene (reference sequence). V lost 2 bases and J 8 bases, leaving 10 bases between the germline ends. The DNA of the CDR3 is TGTGCCAGTAGTATAAATGCAGGGGACATTCAGTACTTC. It translates to CASSINAGDIQYF.

The genes are TRBV27 and TRBJ1-1, with no clear D. This CDR3 has 13 amino acids. Germline lookup yields CDR1 MNHEY and CDR2 SMNVEV (reference sequence). V was shortened by 2 bases and J by 4 bases, with 8 bases between the two germline ends. The CDR3 here is CASSLTAGTEAFF. CDR3 coding DNA: TGTGCCAGCAGTTTAACAGCGGGCACTGAAGCTTTCTTT.

The chain joins TRBV12-2 to TRBJ2-1; the table gives TRBD2 as D, unverified against the DNA. TRBV12-2 is termed a pseudogene. The length of the CDR3 is 19 residues. The CDR3 bases are TGTGCAAGTCGCTTAGCCCGGGCGGGGGATGACAGCTCCTACAATGAGCAGTTCTTC. Its translation is CASRLARAGDDSSYNEQFF.

In its sample, this clone was seen a few times. The chain uses TRBV5-1 and TRBJ2-5; 7 positions match TRBD2. V trimming: 0 bases; J trimming: 2 bases; junction bases outside the gene matches: 10. The CDR3 extends over 17 amino acids. Germline CDR1 reads SGHRS; CDR2 reads YFSETQ. CDR3 coding DNA: TGCGCCAGCAGCTTGGGAGCCCTTGGGGGAGGGCAAGAGACCCAGTACTTC. Amino acid sequence: CASSLGALGGGQETQYF.

This clone occurred once. This sequence joins TRBV4-2 and TRBJ2-7; 8 bases map to TRBD2. Trimming took 0 bases from V and 5 from J; bases not matched to a gene: 12. The CDR3 length is 17 residues. The germline gives CDR1 LGHNA, CDR2 YNFKEQ. The CDR3 reads CASSQEGAGVFINEQYF. The CDR3 region has the DNA TGTGCCAGCAGCCAAGAAGGAGCGGGAGTCTTTATAAACGAGCAGTACTTC.

CDR3 sequence reads: CAWSVPKVAGGYEQYF. CDR3 bases: TGTGCCTGGAGTGTACCGAAGGTAGCGGGAGGGTACGAGCAGTACTTC. The chain recombines TRBV30 with TRBJ2-7; 11 bases line up with TRBD2. Germline CDR1 and CDR2: GTSNPN and SVGIG (reference sequence). The trim removed 0 bases at V and 4 bases at J, leaving 8 bases unmatched. The CDR3 is 16 amino acids.

V usage is TRBV28 and J usage is TRBJ1-2; possible D gene TRBD1, 5 bases. The V end was cut by 1 base, the J end by 2 bases, with 26 bases between. The CDR3 extends over 20 amino acids. The V gene's germline CDR1 is MDHEN and CDR2 SYDVKM. The CDR3 here is CASSLLAGKKGLGLNYGYTF. The CDR3 nucleotides are TGTGCCAGCAGTTTATTGGCAGGGAAAAAGGGCCTGGGCCTCAACTATGGCTACACCTTC.

The rearrangement joins TRBV11-3 to TRBJ1-1; 8 bases fit TRBD1. CDR3 length: 14 residues. J gave up 11 bases and V 5 bases, and 13 bases lay outside the gene matches. CDR1 and CDR2 (germline): SGHNT, YENEEA. CDR3 nucleotide sequence: TGTGCCAGCAGCCCTTCCTCCGGGACAGGCGGGGCTTTCTTT. Its protein is CASSPSSGTGGAFF. The complete variable domain, with remaining parts taken from reference TRBV11-3 and TRBJ1-1, reads EAGVVQSPRYKIIEKKQPVAFWCNPISGHNTLYWYLQNLGQGPELLIRYENEEAVDDSQLPKDRFSAERLKGVDSTLKIQPAELGDSAVYLCASSPSSGTGGAFFGQGTRLTVV.

The count of this clone is one. This sequence joins TRBV7-2 and TRBJ2-1, with 9 bases that match TRBD2. Germline CDR1 and CDR2: SGHTA and FQGNSA. Trimming cost V 4 bases and J 9 bases; bases outside gene matches: 10. The CDR3 runs to 15 residues. The CDR3 DNA follows: TGTGCCAGCAGCTCAGGGGTTGTACTAGCGGGTGAGCAGTTCTTC. Protein sequence: CASSSGVVLAGEQFF. Looking up the rest from reference TRBV7-2 and TRBJ2-1 gives the full variable domain: GAGVSQSPSNKVTEKGKDVELRCDPISGHTALYWYRQSLGQGLEFLIYFQGNSAPDKSGLPSDRFSAERTGGSVSTLTIQRTQQEDSAVYLCASSSGVVLAGEQFFGPGTRLTVL.

The chain couples TRBV6-1 to TRBJ2-1, with 9 positions matching TRBD2. V gave up 1 base and J gave up 7 bases; unmatched junction bases: 17. The CDR3 totals 19 residues. Germline V gene sequence: CDR1 MNHNS, CDR2 SASEGT. This CDR3 reads CASSEGGSGRVGPLNEQFF. The CDR3 DNA sequence: TGTGCCAGCAGTGAAGGGGGTAGCGGGAGAGTAGGCCCTTTGAATGAGCAGTTCTTC.

CDR3 residues: CSVETGTGGVYEQYF. CDR3 DNA sequence: TGCAGCGTTGAAACCGGGACAGGGGGCGTCTACGAGCAGTACTTC. This rearrangement joins TRBV29-1 to TRBJ2-7, with 12 bases lining up with TRBD1. CDR3 length: 15 amino acids. Germline V gives CDR1 SQVTM, CDR2 ANQGSEA. Losses at the gene ends were 2 bases for V and 3 bases for J; bases not matched to a gene: 5.

J is TRBJ1-4 and V is TRBV4-2; the D is unclear. Trimming took off 1 base at V and 0 bases at J, with 6 bases between the two ends. Germline V gives CDR1 LGHNA, CDR2 YNFKEQ. The CDR3 spans 15 residues. The CDR3 spells CASSQGPATNEKLFF. The CDR3 bases are TGTGCCAGCAGCCAAGGTCCCGCAACTAATGAAAAACTGTTTTTT.

This clone was recorded only once. The gene calls are TRBV7-9 and TRBJ1-2; 8 nucleotides agree with TRBD1. The V gene's germline CDR1 is SEHNR and CDR2 FQNEAQ (reference sequence). Trimming removed 1 base from V and 7 bases from J; junction bases left unmatched: 5. CDR3 length: 14 amino acids. CDR3 coding DNA: TGTGCCAGCAGCTTAGGGACAGGGTATGGTGGCTACACCTTC. Its translation: CASSLGTGYGGYTF.

This clone was observed once. The chain has TRBV25-1 and TRBJ2-3; D is undetermined. The CDR3 has 14 residues. The germline V gene encodes CDR1 MGHDK and CDR2 SYGVNS. V dropped 2 bases and J dropped 1 base, with 7 bases sitting between them. Here the CDR3 reads CASSEPRRTDTQYF. The CDR3 DNA reads TGTGCCAGCAGTGAACCGCGGCGCACAGATACGCAGTATTTT. The complete variable domain, with remaining parts taken from reference TRBV25-1 and TRBJ2-3, reads EADIYQTPRYLVIGTGKKITLECSQTMGHDKMYWYQQDPGMELHLIHYSYGVNSTEKGDLSSESTVSRIRTEHFPLTLESARPSHTSQYLCASSEPRRTDTQYFGPGTRLTVL.

This clone appeared a single time. The CDR3 region has the DNA TGTGCCAGCAGCTCCACTAGCGGGAGGGTCCACAATGAGCAGTTCTTC. This codes for CASSSTSGRVHNEQFF. The V call is TRBV7-3, the J call TRBJ2-1; TRBD2 matches at 13 bases. The J segment lost 5 bases and the V segment lost 4 bases, leaving 5 bases of the junction unmatched. CDR1 and CDR2 from the germline V gene are SGHTA and FQGTGA. The CDR3 has 16 residues.

The chain uses TRBV5-4 and TRBJ2-7; TRBD1 aligns across 7 bases. The V and J ends lost 2 bases and 2 bases, in that order; junction bases with no gene match: 4. Germline V lookup: CDR1 SGHNT, CDR2 YYREEE (reference sequence). This CDR3 spans 14 amino acids. Here the CDR3 DNA reads TGTGCCAGCAGCTTCAGGGACAGACCCTACGAGCAGTACTTC. This codes for CASSFRDRPYEQYF.

The V and J genes are TRBV7-9 and TRBJ2-7; 7 positions match TRBD1. This CDR3 is built from 12 residues. V trimming: 5 bases; J trimming: 3 bases; junction bases outside the gene matches: 1. CDR1 and CDR2 (germline): SEHNR, FQNEAQ (reference sequence). The CDR3 DNA follows: TGTGCCAGCAGCCGACAGGGCTACGAGCAGTACTTC. Amino acids: CASSRQGYEQYF.

V and J are TRBV5-8 and TRBJ1-3; D might be TRBD1 (5 bases). The V gene's germline CDR1 is SGHTS and CDR2 YDEGEE. The CDR3 is 16 amino acids. Trimming stripped 0 bases from V and 0 bases from J, with 10 bases between. Here the CDR3 reads CASSLAGGPSGNTIYF. DNA for the CDR3: TGTGCCAGCAGCTTGGCGGGGGGTCCCTCTGGAAACACCATATATTTT.

This chain connects TRBV6-6 to TRBJ2-5, with 10 nucleotides matching TRBD1. The DNA end is a closer match to TRBJ2-7, so the J assignment may be wrong. The CDR3 loop spans 14 amino acids. Germline V gene lookup returns CDR1 MNHNY and CDR2 SVGAGI (reference sequence). The CDR3, as DNA: TGTGCCAGCAGTTTGACAGGGGGCGTAAACGAGCAGTACTTC. This gives the protein CASSLTGGVNEQYF.

Written as DNA, the CDR3 is TGCGCCAGCAGCTTGGGTCCCGGGACAGGAAATGAAAAACTGTTTTTT. Translation: CASSLGPGTGNEKLFF. The chain recombines TRBV5-1 with TRBJ1-4, with 8 nucleotides matching TRBD1. J lost 5 bases, V lost 0 bases, and 6 bases had no gene match. The CDR3 has 16 residues. The germline V gene encodes CDR1 SGHRS and CDR2 YFSETQ.

The rearrangement uses TRBV9 and TRBJ2-3; 7 positions agree with TRBD2. With V trimmed by 0 bases and J by 6 bases, 7 bases remained unmatched. Germline V lookup: CDR1 SGDLS, CDR2 YYNGEE. This CDR3 is 15 amino acids long. The CDR3 DNA is TGTGCCAGCAGCGTAGAAGGGCGGGAGTCGGATACGCAGTATTTT. As protein: CASSVEGRESDTQYF.

The V gene is TRBV7-2, the J gene TRBJ1-5; a weak D match, TRBD1 (5 bases). The length of the CDR3 is 14 residues. Trimming stripped 6 bases from V and 3 bases from J, with 12 bases between. Per germline, CDR1 SGHTA and CDR2 FQGNSA. CDR3 DNA sequence: TGTGCCAGCAGTAATCCAGGGTTCAATCAGCCCCAGCATTTT. Protein sequence: CASSNPGFNQPQHF.

This clone was detected once. The rearrangement links TRBV6-1 to TRBJ2-7, with D perhaps matching TRBD1 (6 bases). The CDR3 loop spans 13 amino acids. CDR1 and CDR2 from the germline V gene are MNHNS and SASEGT. Trimming shortened V by 7 bases and J by 4 bases, and 14 bases separated the two germline ends. CDR3 region: CASTTGQLYEQYF. The CDR3, as DNA: TGTGCCAGCACCACAGGACAGTTATACGAGCAGTACTTC.

The V and J genes are TRBV11-2 and TRBJ2-7; possibly TRBD1 for D (6 bases). Trimming shortened V by 5 bases and J by 3 bases, and 17 bases separated the two germline ends. Per the germline V gene, CDR1 is SGHAT and CDR2 is FQNNGV. The CDR3 extends over 15 amino acids. CDR3 DNA: TGTGCCAGCAGCACCCCCACACAGGGAGACTACGAGCAGTACTTC. It is translated as CASSTPTQGDYEQYF.

This rearrangement joins TRBV6-5 to TRBJ1-5, with D possibly TRBD1 on 5 matching bases. This CDR3 region has 15 residues. Per germline, CDR1 MNHEY and CDR2 SVGAGI. The V end lost 0 bases, the J end lost 7 bases, and 13 bases lay between the germline ends. The CDR3 is CASSYSRGVGQPQHF. DNA of the CDR3: TGTGCCAGCAGTTACTCCCGGGGGGTAGGACAGCCCCAGCATTTT.